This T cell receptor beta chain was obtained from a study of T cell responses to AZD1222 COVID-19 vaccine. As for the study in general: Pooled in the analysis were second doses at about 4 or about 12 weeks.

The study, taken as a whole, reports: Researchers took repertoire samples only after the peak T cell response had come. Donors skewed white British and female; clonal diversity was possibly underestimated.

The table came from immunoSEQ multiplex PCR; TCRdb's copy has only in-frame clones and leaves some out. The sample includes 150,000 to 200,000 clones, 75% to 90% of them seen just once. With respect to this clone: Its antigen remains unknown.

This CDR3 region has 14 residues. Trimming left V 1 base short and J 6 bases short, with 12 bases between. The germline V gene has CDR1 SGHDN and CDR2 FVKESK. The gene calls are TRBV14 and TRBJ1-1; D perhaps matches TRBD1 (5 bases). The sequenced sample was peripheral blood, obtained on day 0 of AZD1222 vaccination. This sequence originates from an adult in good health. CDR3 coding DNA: TGTGCCAGCAGCCAAGTGAGGGGAGTCGCTGAAGCTTTCTTT. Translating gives CASSQVRGVAEAFF.